This T cell receptor beta chain appears in the sequencing data of a study of T cell repertoires in aging, cancer and after chemotherapy. CDR3 length equals 13 residues. CDR1 and CDR2 (germline): DFQATT, SNEGSKA (reference sequence). V lost 3 bases, J lost 0 bases, and 9 bases lay in between. Rearranged V-D-J TRB sequences were amplified with a mixed TRB-A/B primer pool. TCRdb redid the calling of the multiplex PCR reads with MiXCR, one entry per CDR3 protein. This sample has approximately 5,300 distinct CDR3 sequences, with less than 30% found just once. TCR beta rearrangements were amplified from peripheral blood genomic DNA.

The sample comprised blood. This TCR was recovered from a human donor with a solid tumor. The V gene is TRBV20-1, the J gene TRBJ2-7; D is unclear. The CDR3 DNA reads as TGCAGTGCTAGTGCTTCTTTCTCCTACGAGCAGTACTTC. This gives the protein CSASASFSYEQYF.